Listed here is a single T cell receptor (beta chain). Its cognate antigen is unknown. Trimming shortened V by 5 bases and J by 5 bases, and 13 bases separated the two germline ends. In germline, CDR1 is MNHEY, CDR2 SMNVEV (reference sequence). The CDR3 has 14 residues. This entry is derived from a study of OX40 agonist ivuxolimab in advanced cancers. Notes on the study in general: The study observed clonal expansion of CD4+ and CD8+ blood T cells by week 6 at 0.1 to 3.0 mg/kg. Expanded peripheral T cell antigen specificity was not determined.

The protocol was immunoSEQ multiplex PCR, while the TCRdb copy is restricted to in-frame clones and leaves out a portion. Of approximately 23,000 clones listed, 80% to 90% are singletons. The TCR sequence derives from an adult with an advanced solid tumor such as melanoma, head and neck, liver or kidney cancer. This material consisted of CD4+ or CD8+ T cells sorted from blood, taken in a trial of the OX40 agonist ivuxolimab. The chain is built from TRBV27 and TRBJ1-3; D is ambiguous. This chain's CDR3 is CASSPTTSRNTIYF. The CDR3 nucleotides read TGTGCCAGCAGTCCAACTACTTCCAGAAACACCATATATTTT.